Below are 30 T cell receptor beta chains sequenced from a single sample in a study of control samples from healthy donors and cancer patients. TCRdb's copy holds only in-frame clones and misses some; the assay was immunoSEQ multiplex PCR. The sample holds about 170,000 clones, 80% to 95% seen once. Sequenced: blood. These receptors were taken from a woman in her 40s in good health.

The chain combines TRBV29-1 with TRBJ2-1; 9 bases fit TRBD1. The CDR3 totals 13 residues. Germline V gene data show CDR1 as SQVTM and CDR2 as ANQGSEA. J was trimmed by 10 bases and V by 4 bases; bases with no gene match: 8. CDR3: CSVVGTGKGEQFF. CDR3 bases: TGCAGCGTTGTTGGGACAGGGAAGGGGGAGCAGTTCTTC.

The chain employs TRBV29-1 and TRBJ2-3; 8 bases fit TRBD1. The germline V gene has CDR1 SQVTM and CDR2 ANQGSEA. The CDR3 covers 12 residues. Unmatched junction bases numbered 5, after V lost 6 bases and J lost 6 bases. The CDR3 spells CSVTTGEDTQYF. DNA of the CDR3: TGCAGCGTCACGACAGGGGAGGATACGCAGTATTTT.

The rearrangement links TRBV21-1 to TRBJ2-1; TRBD2, as called in the table, went unchecked against the DNA. TRBV21-1 is annotated as a pseudogene. There are 15 residues in the CDR3. The CDR3 bases are TGTGCCAGCAGCGAACAGCGGGGGGCAAGGAATGAGCAGTTCTTC. Translation gives CASSEQRGARNEQFF.

This clone was observed once. The chain links TRBV6-5 to TRBJ2-7; TRBD2 might be the D (6 bases). The CDR3 consists of 16 residues. Germline V gene data show CDR1 as MNHEY and CDR2 as SVGAGI. Trimming cost V 4 bases and J 1 base, with 17 bases left between them. The CDR3 bases are TGTGCCAGCAGTTTTAGGCGGGAACCACAGTCCTACGAGCAGTACTTC. Its translation is CASSFRREPQSYEQYF.

The chain carries TRBV10-3 and TRBJ1-2; 8 bases line up with TRBD1. This CDR3 spans 15 amino acids. CDR1 and CDR2 (germline): ENHRY, SYGVKD. The V gene end was trimmed by 10 bases and the J gene end by 4 bases; junction bases not matched to a gene: 14. Here the CDR3 DNA reads TGTGCCACCGAGGGGATGGGACAGGCGACCTATGGCTACACCTTC. This encodes CATEGMGQATYGYTF.

This clone came up a few times. The CDR3 sequence is CASISLAGELFF. CDR3 coding DNA: TGTGCCAGCATTTCTCTGGCCGGGGAGCTGTTTTTT. The chain links TRBV6-5 to TRBJ2-2; D not resolved. The CDR3 loop spans 12 amino acids. In germline, CDR1 is MNHEY, CDR2 SVGAGI. V shed 7 bases and J shed 6 bases, with 9 bases lying between them.

Here the CDR3 reads CASSARTGGLNTEAFF. CDR3 nucleotide sequence: TGTGCCAGCAGCGCCCGGACAGGGGGCCTGAACACTGAAGCTTTCTTT. The genes are TRBV9 and TRBJ1-1; TRBD1 agrees at 11 bases. Trimming removed 3 bases from V and 0 bases from J; junction bases left unmatched: 4. The CDR3 runs to 16 residues. In germline, CDR1 is SGDLS, CDR2 YYNGEE.

The chain combines TRBV5-1 with TRBJ1-1; tentative D call: TRBD1 (5 bases). Germline CDR1 reads SGHRS; CDR2 reads YFSETQ. The length of the CDR3 is 14 residues. The germline V and J ends were trimmed by 3 bases and 1 base, with 10 bases remaining between them. CDR3 bases: TGCGCCAGCAGCTCAACCCAGGGGAACACTGAAGCTTTCTTT. Amino acids: CASSSTQGNTEAFF.

This clone has a single count. The gene calls are TRBV2 and TRBJ2-1; TRBD2 is a possible D gene (7 bases). There are 14 residues in the CDR3. The germline V gene has CDR1 SNHLY and CDR2 FYNNEI. The germline V and J ends were trimmed by 7 bases and 4 bases, with 14 bases remaining between them. The DNA of the CDR3 is TGTGCCAGCAAGGACGGGGGGCTTTACAATGAGCAGTTCTTC. Protein sequence: CASKDGGLYNEQFF. Drawing the rest from reference TRBV2 and TRBJ2-1, the complete variable domain is EPEVTQTPSHQVTQMGQEVILRCVPISNHLYFYWYRQILGQKVEFLVSFYNNEISEKSEIFDDQFSVERPDGSNFTLKIRSTKLEDSAMYFCASKDGGLYNEQFFGPGTRLTVL.

The chain recombines TRBV3-1 (or the pseudogene TRBV3-2) with TRBJ1-2, with 9 bases identical to TRBD1. The CDR3 runs 14 residues. Unmatched junction bases numbered 4, after V lost 4 bases and J lost 4 bases. Germline assignment: CDR1 LGHDT and CDR2 YNNKEL (reference sequence). The CDR3 DNA reads TGTGCCAGCAGCCCCTGGACAGGGGTCTATGGCTACACCTTC. It is translated as CASSPWTGVYGYTF.

The genes are TRBV21-1 and TRBJ2-5; the table's TRBD2 call for D was not verified on the DNA. TRBV21-1 is a documented pseudogene. The CDR3 is made up of 13 amino acids. CDR3: CASSDSGGGTQYF. In nucleotides, the CDR3 is TGTGCCAGCAGCGATAGCGGGGGGGGGACCCAGTACTTC.

The chain recombines TRBV6-4 with TRBJ2-3; 7 bases match TRBD2. The CDR3 has 13 residues. Germline trimming cut 6 bases from V and 5 bases from J; bases unmatched to any gene: 5. Germline V CDR1 and CDR2: MRHNA, SNTAGT. The CDR3 is CASSKREGDTQYF. CDR3 nucleotides: TGTGCCAGCAGCAAAAGGGAGGGAGATACGCAGTATTTT.

This rearrangement joins TRBV18 to TRBJ1-4; no reliable D call. V was clipped by 10 bases and J by 0 bases, with 15 bases between them. CDR1 KGHSH and CDR2 LQKENI come from the germline V gene. The CDR3 spans 15 residues. In DNA form, the CDR3 reads TGTGCCACCACCGATAATACCGCAACTAATGAAAAACTGTTTTTT. Its protein is CATTDNTATNEKLFF.

V is TRBV29-1 and J is TRBJ1-1; D remains unclear. Germline assignment: CDR1 SQVTM and CDR2 ANQGSEA. The CDR3 contains 11 residues. The CDR3 coding sequence is TGCAGAATTTCAGATAACACTGAAGCTTTCTTT. It encodes CRISDNTEAFF.

The chain links TRBV5-8 to TRBJ1-1, with no clear D. CDR3 length equals 15 residues. Germline values: CDR1 SGHTS, CDR2 YDEGEE. Trimming cost V 0 bases and J 1 base, with 10 bases left between them. CDR3 sequence (DNA): TGTGCCAGCAGCTTGGAGGTCCGCGGGAACACTGAAGCTTTCTTT. This encodes CASSLEVRGNTEAFF.

This rearrangement joins TRBV18 to TRBJ1-2, with 8 nucleotides matching TRBD1. The CDR3 consists of 17 residues. From germline, CDR1 is KGHSH and CDR2 LQKENI. The junction had 14 bases not matched to a gene; V was cut back by 4 bases and J by 4 bases. The CDR3 loop is CASSQAGAGGFGYGYTF. The CDR3 coding sequence is TGTGCCAGCTCACAGGCCGGGGCAGGGGGCTTCGGCTATGGCTACACCTTC.

This rearrangement joins TRBV6-1 to TRBJ1-1; D uncertain. Trimming took 0 bases from V and 3 from J, leaving 11 bases between them. Germline V CDR1 and CDR2: MNHNS, SASEGT. The CDR3 spans 15 residues. The CDR3 DNA reads as TGTGCCAGCAGTGAAGCAAGGGAAGGGTACACTGAAGCTTTCTTT. This translates into CASSEAREGYTEAFF.

This chain links TRBV5-1 with TRBJ2-7; 7 bases are shared with TRBD1. V was clipped by 4 bases and J by 3 bases; unmatched bases: 7. The V gene's germline CDR1 is SGHRS and CDR2 YFSETQ. This CDR3 comprises 14 residues. The CDR3 nucleotides read TGCGCCAGCAGCGAATGGACAGGCGACTACGAGCAGTACTTC. It specifies CASSEWTGDYEQYF.

The J gene is TRBJ1-2, the V gene TRBV9; 7 positions match TRBD1. The CDR3 loop spans 14 amino acids. CDR1 and CDR2 (germline): SGDLS, YYNGEE. V trimming: 3 bases; J trimming: 0 bases; junction bases outside the gene matches: 2. The CDR3 sequence is CASSATGSNYGYTF. The CDR3 DNA reads TGTGCCAGCAGCGCGACAGGGTCTAACTATGGCTACACCTTC.

The chain couples TRBV5-1 to TRBJ2-2; D gene unclear. Germline V lookup: CDR1 SGHRS, CDR2 YFSETQ. Deletions cut 2 bases from V and 6 bases from J, with 11 bases between. CDR3 length equals 14 residues. The CDR3 protein is CASSLDLLPGELFF. CDR3 coding DNA: TGCGCCAGCAGCTTAGACCTACTCCCCGGGGAGCTGTTTTTT. The entire variable domain, with the rest obtained from reference TRBV5-1 and TRBJ2-2, is as follows: KAGVTQTPRYLIKTRGQQVTLSCSPISGHRSVSWYQQTPGQGLQFLFEYFSETQRNKGNFPGRFSGRQFSNSRSEMNVSTLELGDSALYLCASSLDLLPGELFFGEGSRLTVL.

The CDR3 loop is CASSEAGGADTQYF. DNA for the CDR3: TGTGCCAGCAGCGAAGCTGGTGGGGCAGATACGCAGTATTTT. This chain connects TRBV6-4 to TRBJ2-3; D unclear. The CDR3 is 14 amino acids. Trimming removed 6 bases from V and 4 bases from J, with 14 bases in between. Germline CDR1 and CDR2: MRHNA and SNTAGT.

This clone was seen a few times. The CDR3: CASLEGEQTGELFF. CDR3 nucleotide sequence: TGTGCCAGCTTGGAGGGGGAACAAACCGGGGAGCTGTTTTTT. The chain carries TRBV2 and TRBJ2-2, with D perhaps being TRBD1 or TRBD2 (6 bases each). CDR3 length: 14 residues. Germline V gene lookup returns CDR1 SNHLY and CDR2 FYNNEI. With 8 bases removed from V and 5 bases from J, the gap between germline ends came to 15 bases.

The V gene is TRBV27, the J gene TRBJ2-1; D is undetermined. This CDR3 has 14 residues. V lost 4 bases and J 0 bases, leaving 7 bases between the germline ends. From germline, CDR1 is MNHEY and CDR2 SMNVEV (reference sequence). The CDR3 region has the DNA TGTGCCAGCAGTTCCGGTTCCTCCTACAATGAGCAGTTCTTC. It translates to CASSSGSSYNEQFF.

The chain has TRBV4-1 and TRBJ1-3, with 8 bases matching TRBD1. The junction had 6 bases not matched to a gene; V was cut back by 4 bases and J by 1 base. The CDR3 covers 16 residues. CDR1 and CDR2 from the germline V gene are MGHRA and YSYEKL. The CDR3 region has the DNA TGCGCCAGCAGCCCGACAGACAGGGGATCTGGAAACACCATATATTTT. Its translation: CASSPTDRGSGNTIYF.

The chain recombines TRBV7-2 with TRBJ2-1, with unresolved D. The CDR3 spans 15 residues. CDR1 and CDR2 (germline): SGHTA, FQGNSA. With 0 bases removed from V and 2 bases from J, the gap between germline ends came to 8 bases. CDR3 in amino acids: CASSLARGAYNEQFF. The CDR3 bases are TGTGCCAGCAGCTTAGCCCGAGGCGCCTACAATGAGCAGTTCTTC.

The rearrangement links TRBV5-3 to TRBJ2-1, with D perhaps TRBD1 or TRBD2 (7 bases each). TRBV5-3 is an ORF, and what it does is uncertain. The length of the CDR3 is 17 residues. The V and J ends lost 4 bases and 1 base respectively, with 18 bases between them. CDR3 residues: CARSPRGRGNSYNEQFF. The DNA of the CDR3 is TGTGCCAGAAGCCCAAGGGGGCGGGGGAATTCCTACAATGAGCAGTTCTTC.

The J gene is TRBJ1-4, the V gene TRBV28; tentatively, D is TRBD1 (5 bases). The CDR3 runs to 16 residues. Deletions cut 5 bases from V and 3 bases from J, with 16 bases between. Germline CDR1 MDHEN, CDR2 SYDVKM. The CDR3 reads CASSRGANPANEKLFF. The CDR3 bases are TGTGCCAGCAGTCGCGGGGCAAATCCGGCTAATGAAAAACTGTTTTTT.

This sequence joins TRBV27 and TRBJ2-3; 9 positions agree with TRBD2. J gave up 2 bases and V 6 bases, and 9 bases lay outside the gene matches. The CDR3 runs to 16 residues. CDR1 and CDR2 (germline): MNHEY, SMNVEV (reference sequence). The CDR3 nucleotides are TGTGCCAGCAGGCCCCGCCCTAGCGGGGACACAGATACGCAGTATTTT. It codes for CASRPRPSGDTDTQYF.

This clone was seen only once. V and J are TRBV10-1 and TRBJ1-1, with D hard to call. The germline V gene encodes CDR1 WNHNN and CDR2 SYGVQD (reference sequence). The CDR3 extends over 14 amino acids. Written as DNA, the CDR3 is TGCGAAGGGCCCCTGACAAAGATGAACACTGAAGCTTTCTTT. This sequence encodes CEGPLTKMNTEAFF.

The rearrangement joins TRBV27 to TRBJ2-4; 7 nucleotides align to TRBD2. The J segment lost 5 bases and the V segment lost 5 bases, leaving 9 bases of the junction unmatched. The CDR3 covers 15 residues. Germline V lookup: CDR1 MNHEY, CDR2 SMNVEV (reference sequence). CDR3 DNA: TGTGCCAGCAGTCTCCTCCGGGACTACCAAAACATTCAGTACTTC. The encoded protein is CASSLLRDYQNIQYF.